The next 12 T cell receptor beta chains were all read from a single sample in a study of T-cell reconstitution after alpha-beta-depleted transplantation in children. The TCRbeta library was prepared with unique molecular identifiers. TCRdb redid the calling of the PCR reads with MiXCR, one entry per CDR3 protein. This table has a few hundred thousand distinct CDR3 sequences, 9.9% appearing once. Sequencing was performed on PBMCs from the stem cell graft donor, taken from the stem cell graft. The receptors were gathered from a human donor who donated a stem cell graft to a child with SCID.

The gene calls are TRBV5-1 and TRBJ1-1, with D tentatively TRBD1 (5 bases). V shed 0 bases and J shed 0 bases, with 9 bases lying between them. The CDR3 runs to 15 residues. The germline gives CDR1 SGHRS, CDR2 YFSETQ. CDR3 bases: TGCGCCAGCAGCTTGGTGGGACTTCTGAACACTGAAGCTTTCTTT. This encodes CASSLVGLLNTEAFF.

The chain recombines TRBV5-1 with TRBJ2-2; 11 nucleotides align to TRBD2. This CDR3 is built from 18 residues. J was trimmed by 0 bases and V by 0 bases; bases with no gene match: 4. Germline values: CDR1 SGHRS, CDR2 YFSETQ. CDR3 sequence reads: CASSLASGGPANTGELFF. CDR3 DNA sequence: TGCGCCAGCAGCTTGGCTAGCGGGGGGCCGGCGAACACCGGGGAGCTGTTTTTT. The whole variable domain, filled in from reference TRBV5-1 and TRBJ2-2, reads KAGVTQTPRYLIKTRGQQVTLSCSPISGHRSVSWYQQTPGQGLQFLFEYFSETQRNKGNFPGRFSGRQFSNSRSEMNVSTLELGDSALYLCASSLASGGPANTGELFFGEGSRLTVL.

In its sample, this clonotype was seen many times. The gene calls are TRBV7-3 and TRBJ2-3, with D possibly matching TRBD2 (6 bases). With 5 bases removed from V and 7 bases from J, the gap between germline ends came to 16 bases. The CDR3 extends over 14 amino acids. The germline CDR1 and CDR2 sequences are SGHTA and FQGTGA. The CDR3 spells CASSPGSSANTQYF. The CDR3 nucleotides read TGTGCCAGCAGCCCCGGGAGTAGTGCAAATACGCAGTATTTT. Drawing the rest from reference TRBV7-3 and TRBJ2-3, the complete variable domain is GAGVSQTPSNKVTEKGKYVELRCDPISGHTALYWYRQSLGQGPEFLIYFQGTGAADDSGLPNDRFFAVRPEGSVSTLKIQRTERGDSAVYLCASSPGSSANTQYFGPGTRLTVL.

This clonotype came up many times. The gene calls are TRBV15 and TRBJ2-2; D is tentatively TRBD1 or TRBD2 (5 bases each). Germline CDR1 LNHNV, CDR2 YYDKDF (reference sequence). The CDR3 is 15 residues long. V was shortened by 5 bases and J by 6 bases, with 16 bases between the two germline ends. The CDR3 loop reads CATSPPRGSAGELFF. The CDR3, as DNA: TGTGCCACCAGCCCCCCGAGGGGCAGCGCCGGGGAGCTGTTTTTT.

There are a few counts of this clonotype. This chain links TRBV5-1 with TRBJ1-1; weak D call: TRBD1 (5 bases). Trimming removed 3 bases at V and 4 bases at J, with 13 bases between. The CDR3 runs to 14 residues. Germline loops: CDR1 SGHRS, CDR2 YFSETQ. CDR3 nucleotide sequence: TGCGCCAGCAGCTCAACCGGGGGGGGCACTGAAGCTTTCTTT. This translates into CASSSTGGGTEAFF.

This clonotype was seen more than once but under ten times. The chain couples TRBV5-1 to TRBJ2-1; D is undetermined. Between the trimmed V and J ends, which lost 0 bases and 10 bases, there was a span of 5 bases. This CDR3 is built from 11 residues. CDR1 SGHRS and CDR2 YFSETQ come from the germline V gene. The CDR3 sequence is CASSLDLEQFF. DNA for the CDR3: TGCGCCAGCAGCTTGGACCTCGAGCAGTTCTTC.

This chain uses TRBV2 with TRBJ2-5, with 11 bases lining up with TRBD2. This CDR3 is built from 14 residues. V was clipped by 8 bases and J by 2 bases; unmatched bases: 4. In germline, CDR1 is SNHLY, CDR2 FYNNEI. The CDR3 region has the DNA TGTGCCAGCGGGGGACTAGCGGAACAAGAGACCCAGTACTTC. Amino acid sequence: CASGGLAEQETQYF.

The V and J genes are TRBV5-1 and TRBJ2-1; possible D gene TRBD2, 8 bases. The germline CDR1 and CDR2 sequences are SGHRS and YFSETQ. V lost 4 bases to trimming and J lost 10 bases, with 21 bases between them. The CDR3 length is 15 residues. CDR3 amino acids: CASSREGRGSLEQFF. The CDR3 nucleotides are TGCGCCAGCAGCCGGGAGGGCAGGGGGTCCCTCGAGCAGTTCTTC. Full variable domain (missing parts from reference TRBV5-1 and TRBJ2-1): KAGVTQTPRYLIKTRGQQVTLSCSPISGHRSVSWYQQTPGQGLQFLFEYFSETQRNKGNFPGRFSGRQFSNSRSEMNVSTLELGDSALYLCASSREGRGSLEQFFGPGTRLTVL.

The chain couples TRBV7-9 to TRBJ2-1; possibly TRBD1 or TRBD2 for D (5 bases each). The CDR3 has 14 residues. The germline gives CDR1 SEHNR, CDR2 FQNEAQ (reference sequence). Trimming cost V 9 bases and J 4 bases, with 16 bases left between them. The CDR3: CARSPGTVYNEQFF. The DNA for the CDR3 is TGTGCCAGGAGCCCCGGGACCGTTTACAATGAGCAGTTCTTC.

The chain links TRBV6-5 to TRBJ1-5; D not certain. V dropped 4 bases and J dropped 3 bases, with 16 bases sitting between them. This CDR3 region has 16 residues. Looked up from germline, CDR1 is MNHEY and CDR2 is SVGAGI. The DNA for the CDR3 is TGTGCCAGCAGTTTCGGGAGAGCGATAATCAATCAGCCCCAGCATTTT. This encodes CASSFGRAIINQPQHF.

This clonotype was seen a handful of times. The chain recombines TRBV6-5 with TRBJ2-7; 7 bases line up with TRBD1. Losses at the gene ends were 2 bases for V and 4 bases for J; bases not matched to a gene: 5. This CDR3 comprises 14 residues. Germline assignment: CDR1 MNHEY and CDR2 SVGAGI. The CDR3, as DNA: TGTGCCAGCAGTTACGGGGACAGCCCTTACGAGCAGTACTTC. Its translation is CASSYGDSPYEQYF.

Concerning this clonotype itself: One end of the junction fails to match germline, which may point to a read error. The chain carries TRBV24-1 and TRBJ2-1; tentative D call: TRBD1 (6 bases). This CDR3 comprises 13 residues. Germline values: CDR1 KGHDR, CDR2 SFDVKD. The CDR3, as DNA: TGTGCCACCAGCTTCTCAGGGGTTAATGGGCAGTTCTTC. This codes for CATSFSGVNGQFF.